Following are 25 T cell receptor beta chains from one sample sequenced in a study of T-cell reconstitution after alpha-beta-depleted transplantation in children. Molecular barcoding with unique molecular identifiers was used for the TCRbeta library. Using its own MiXCR run on the PCR reads, TCRdb lists one record per CDR3 protein. The sample shows roughly 500,000 distinct CDR3 sequences, 30% to 35% of them seen only once. Specimen: PBMCs from the stem cell graft donor, collected from the stem cell graft. The origin of the receptors is a human donor who donated a stem cell graft to a child with aplastic anemia.

The chain is built from TRBV7-2 and TRBJ1-2; 7 bases are a match to TRBD1. After removal of 4 bases from V and 4 bases from J, the junction contained 12 bases not matched to a gene. This CDR3 spans 16 amino acids. The germline gives CDR1 SGHTA, CDR2 FQGNSA. CDR3 nucleotide sequence: TGTGCCAGCAGCTCCCGCCTCACAGGGGCGATCTATGGCTACACCTTC. As protein: CASSSRLTGAIYGYTF.

The V call is TRBV5-1, the J call TRBJ2-5; D may be TRBD1 (6 bases). Deletions cut 4 bases from V and 1 base from J, with 14 bases between. Germline V gives CDR1 SGHRS, CDR2 YFSETQ. CDR3 length: 15 residues. The CDR3 protein is CASSPERTVQETQYF. Here the CDR3 DNA reads TGCGCCAGCAGCCCCGAACGGACAGTCCAAGAGACCCAGTACTTC.

The chain links TRBV29-1 to TRBJ1-2; D call uncertain. CDR3 length: 13 residues. CDR1 and CDR2 from the germline V gene are SQVTM and ANQGSEA. The CDR3: CAAQTSTNYGYTF. Here the CDR3 DNA reads TGCGCAGCACAAACGAGTACTAACTATGGCTACACCTTC. The whole variable domain, filled in from reference TRBV29-1 and TRBJ1-2, reads SAVISQKPSRDICQRGTSLTIQCQVDSQVTMMFWYRQQPGQSLTLIATANQGSEATYESGFVIDKFPISRPNLTFSTLTVSNMSPEDSSIYLCAAQTSTNYGYTFGSGTRLTVV.

The genes are TRBV7-2 and TRBJ1-2, with unresolved D. The germline CDR1 and CDR2 sequences are SGHTA and FQGNSA. V dropped 3 bases and J dropped 4 bases, with 9 bases sitting between them. The CDR3 has 13 residues. The CDR3 is CASSFGRGYGYTF. In DNA form, the CDR3 reads TGTGCCAGCAGCTTTGGACGGGGCTATGGCTACACCTTC.

This chain connects TRBV11-2 to TRBJ2-7, with 10 bases lining up with TRBD1. This CDR3 has 14 amino acids. Germline loops: CDR1 SGHAT, CDR2 FQNNGV. Trimming removed 3 bases from V and 7 bases from J; junction bases left unmatched: 6. The CDR3, as DNA: TGTGCCAGCAGCTTGGACAGGGGGGGGAAGGAGCAGTACGTC. Residues: CASSLDRGGKEQYV.

The chain links TRBV12-3 or TRBV12-4 to TRBJ1-2; D is possibly TRBD1 (6 bases). Trimming left V 7 bases short and J 4 bases short, with 16 bases between. This CDR3 spans 14 amino acids. CDR3 sequence reads: CASTRKGETYGYTF. CDR3 nucleotides: TGTGCCAGCACCCGAAAGGGGGAGACCTATGGCTACACCTTC.

This rearrangement joins TRBV4-1 to TRBJ2-2; D is unclear. Germline CDR1 reads MGHRA; CDR2 reads YSYEKL. The germline V and J ends were trimmed by 0 bases and 4 bases, with 12 bases remaining between them. CDR3 size: 16 residues. DNA for the CDR3: TGCGCCAGCAGCCAAGATCTACGGTCGATCACCGGGGAGCTGTTTTTT. This gives the protein CASSQDLRSITGELFF.

The V call is TRBV12-3 or TRBV12-4, the J call TRBJ2-1; D gene uncertain. Trimming removed 1 base from V and 8 bases from J, with 9 bases in between. This CDR3 comprises 13 residues. The CDR3 sequence is CASSLVPWDEQFF. CDR3 coding DNA: TGTGCCAGCAGTTTAGTCCCATGGGATGAGCAGTTCTTC.

This clonotype turned up a few times. The V and J genes are TRBV20-1 and TRBJ1-3; no definite D call. Trimming shortened V by 5 bases and J by 4 bases, and 12 bases separated the two germline ends. The CDR3 runs to 13 residues. Germline CDR1 is DFQATT and CDR2 is SNEGSKA (reference sequence). This CDR3 is CSAHGSLGNTIYF. In DNA form, the CDR3 reads TGCAGTGCTCACGGATCGTTAGGAAACACCATATATTTT.

The chain employs TRBV15 and TRBJ2-2, with TRBD2 matching over 10 bases. The germline V gene has CDR1 LNHNV and CDR2 YYDKDF (reference sequence). Unmatched junction bases numbered 2, after V lost 0 bases and J lost 4 bases. There are 16 residues in the CDR3. CDR3 protein: CATSRDLAGGTGELFF. In DNA, the CDR3 is TGTGCCACCAGCAGAGATTTAGCGGGGGGCACCGGGGAGCTGTTTTTT.

The J gene is TRBJ2-2, the V gene TRBV6-1; D is possibly TRBD2 (7 bases). CDR1 MNHNS and CDR2 SASEGT come from the germline V gene. This CDR3 contains 14 residues. V was clipped by 7 bases and J by 5 bases, with 14 bases between them. CDR3 bases: TGTGCCAGCAAATCAAGGGGGGGTACCGGGGAGCTGTTTTTT. It is translated as CASKSRGGTGELFF.

This clonotype has only a few counts. The V gene is TRBV6-5, the J gene TRBJ1-4; a possible D gene is TRBD1 (6 bases). Germline V gene data show CDR1 as MNHEY and CDR2 as SVGAGI. CDR3 length: 13 amino acids. Trimming removed 2 bases at V and 10 bases at J, with 11 bases between. Written as DNA, the CDR3 is TGTGCCAGCAGTTACGAGGGGGGTCGAAAACTGTTTTTT. This encodes CASSYEGGRKLFF.

This clonotype was counted between two and nine times. This chain links TRBV7-2 with TRBJ2-3; D unresolved. CDR1 and CDR2 (germline): SGHTA, FQGNSA. The germline V and J ends were trimmed by 1 base and 6 bases, with 11 bases remaining between them. CDR3 length equals 14 residues. CDR3 sequence: CASSLGGSQDTQYF. CDR3 coding DNA: TGTGCCAGCAGCTTAGGAGGTAGCCAGGATACGCAGTATTTT.

V gene TRBV12-3 or TRBV12-4 combines with J gene TRBJ2-2; no firm D call. The germline V and J ends were trimmed by 5 bases and 1 base, with 20 bases remaining between them. This CDR3 has 18 amino acids. For the CDR3, the DNA is TGTGCCAGCAGTCCCCCGCCCCCCAGGTCCGGGAACACCGGGGAGCTGTTTTTT. It translates to CASSPPPPRSGNTGELFF.

This clonotype was detected only a few times. V is TRBV6-2 or TRBV6-3 and J is TRBJ2-3; 7 bases are a match to TRBD1. Trimming removed 2 bases from V and 5 bases from J; junction bases left unmatched: 13. Germline CDR1 MNHEY, CDR2 SVGEGT. The CDR3 is 17 amino acids. The CDR3 DNA follows: TGTGCCAGCAGTTACCCGACGGGCAGGGGGTTACAAGATACGCAGTATTTT. Translation: CASSYPTGRGLQDTQYF.

This clonotype turned up a few times. The chain combines TRBV18 with TRBJ2-3, with TRBD2 matching over 12 bases. With V trimmed by 3 bases and J by 4 bases, 5 bases remained unmatched. CDR1 and CDR2 (germline): KGHSH, LQKENI. CDR3 size: 16 residues. CDR3 region: CASSPWTSGNADTQYF. CDR3 nucleotides: TGTGCCAGCTCACCCTGGACTAGCGGGAACGCAGATACGCAGTATTTT. Filled out from reference TRBV18 and TRBJ2-3, the complete variable domain reads NAGVMQNPRHLVRRRGQEARLRCSPMKGHSHVYWYRQLPEEGLKFMVYLQKENIIDESGMPKERFSAEFPKEGPSILRIQQVVRGDSAAYFCASSPWTSGNADTQYFGPGTRLTVL.

The rearrangement links TRBV15 to TRBJ2-5, with 7 bases aligning to TRBD1. The CDR3 has 14 residues. CDR1 is LNHNV and CDR2 is YYDKDF in the germline V gene (reference sequence). Unmatched junction bases numbered 6, after V lost 5 bases and J lost 3 bases. The CDR3 here is CATSGMTGKETQYF. The CDR3 DNA is TGTGCCACCAGCGGGATGACAGGGAAAGAGACCCAGTACTTC.

V usage is TRBV18 and J usage is TRBJ1-1, with D hard to call. This CDR3 comprises 14 residues. CDR1 and CDR2 (germline): KGHSH, LQKENI. Trimming left V 4 bases short and J 1 base short, with 10 bases between. CDR3 sequence reads: CASSLDRQNTEAFF. The CDR3 region has the DNA TGTGCCAGCTCACTCGATCGACAGAACACTGAAGCTTTCTTT.

The V call is TRBV27, the J call TRBJ1-1, with D possibly TRBD1 on 6 matching bases. There are 13 residues in the CDR3. CDR1 and CDR2 (germline): MNHEY, SMNVEV (reference sequence). Trimming shortened V by 1 base and J by 7 bases, and 10 bases separated the two germline ends. CDR3 nucleotides: TGTGCCAGCAGTTTATGGGGGGCGGATGAAGCTTTCTTT. Translating it yields CASSLWGADEAFF.

The V and J genes are TRBV20-1 and TRBJ1-1; D uncertain. Looked up from germline, CDR1 is DFQATT and CDR2 is SNEGSKA (reference sequence). The CDR3 length is 11 residues. Trimming removed 3 bases at V and 7 bases at J, with 9 bases between. The CDR3 coding sequence is TGCAGTGCTAGGTCGAGTTTTGAAGCTTTCTTT. Encoded protein: CSARSSFEAFF.

The chain recombines TRBV20-1 with TRBJ1-5; 8 bases align to TRBD1. Per the germline V gene, CDR1 is DFQATT and CDR2 is SNEGSKA (reference sequence). This CDR3 spans 15 amino acids. Losses at the gene ends were 2 bases for V and 2 bases for J; bases not matched to a gene: 5. Here the CDR3 DNA reads TGCAGTGCTAGATCAGGGGGCGCTGGCAATCAGCCCCAGCATTTT. Translation gives CSARSGGAGNQPQHF.

This chain connects TRBV12-2 to TRBJ1-5. TRBV12-2 is marked as a pseudogene. CDR3 length equals 15 residues. CDR3 amino acids: CASRSGTSDNQPQHF. Here the CDR3 DNA reads TGTGCAAGTCGCTCCGGGACTTCGGATAATCAGCCCCAGCATTTT.

The rearrangement joins TRBV5-1 to TRBJ2-7; 7 nucleotides line up with TRBD2. With V trimmed by 0 bases and J by 3 bases, 9 bases remained unmatched. Germline assignment: CDR1 SGHRS and CDR2 YFSETQ. The CDR3 is 16 residues long. Here the CDR3 DNA reads TGCGCCAGCAGCTTGGGTTCTAGCGGAGGAATCTACGAGCAGTACTTC. Its translation is CASSLGSSGGIYEQYF.

V usage is TRBV20-1 and J usage is TRBJ1-2; D unclear. The germline V and J ends were trimmed by 6 bases and 5 bases, with 31 bases remaining between them. Germline V gene sequence: CDR1 DFQATT, CDR2 SNEGSKA (reference sequence). There are 18 residues in the CDR3. CDR3 sequence: CSAPRPGWGDTLRYGYTF. Here the CDR3 DNA reads TGCAGTGCCCCCAGGCCGGGATGGGGAGACACGCTTCGTTATGGCTACACCTTC.

This chain uses TRBV9 with TRBJ2-5; D unresolved. The CDR3 runs 14 residues. Between the trimmed V and J ends, which lost 0 bases and 2 bases, there was a span of 8 bases. CDR1 is SGDLS, CDR2 YYNGEE, per germline. The CDR3 nucleotides are TGTGCCAGCAGCGTAGGATCCAAACAAGAGACCCAGTACTTC. Translated, it gives CASSVGSKQETQYF.